A selection of T cell receptor beta chains follows, all from one sample in a study of shared clonotypes between healthy human individuals. The data were produced by immunoSEQ multiplex PCR, yet TCRdb's version contains in-frame clones alone and is incomplete. The sample lists about 980,000 clones; 76% were seen once. The sequenced sample was memory CD4+ T cells sorted from blood. The origin of the receptors is a young man in good health. Each CDR3 is given with its conserved first and last residue. The order of the fields is J gene, V gene, clone size, D gene, CDR3 DNA, CDR3 protein. The D gene is left open where the match is weak. A row's size may be missing; if present it is once, few, many or a size class.

>TRBJ1-1|TRBV7-2|-|-
TGTGCCAGCAGCTTAGGAGAGGTGACTGAAGCTTTCTTT
CASSLGEVTEAFF
>TRBJ1-2|TRBV5-4|few|-
TGTGCCAGCAGCTTTGTACAGGGACTTACTTCTAACTATGGCTACACCTTC
CASSFVQGLTSNYGYTF
>TRBJ2-3|TRBV19|-|TRBD1
TGTGCCAGTAGTATCTGGACAGGGGGGTTAGATACGCAGTATTTT
CASSIWTGGLDTQYF
>TRBJ2-2|TRBV11-3|-|-
TGTGCCAGCAGCTTAGTTTCCGGCCCGGCCGGGGAGCTGTTTTTT
CASSLVSGPAGELFF
>TRBJ2-3|TRBV27|-|TRBD2
TGTGCCAGCACATTGGAGGCTAAGGGGCTAGCGGGCACAGATACGCAGTATTTT
CASTLEAKGLAGTDTQYF
>TRBJ1-1|TRBV5-1|-|TRBD1
TGCGCCAGCAGTCACGGGACAGCTAACACTGAAGCTTTCTTT
CASSHGTANTEAFF
>TRBJ2-7|TRBV27|-|-
TGTGCCAGCAGTATACTACAGATCCCCTACGAGCAGTACTTC
CASSILQIPYEQYF
>TRBJ2-4|TRBV10-3|-|TRBD1
TGTGCCACCCAGGGGGCCGAAAACATTCAGTACTTC
CATQGAENIQYF
>TRBJ1-3|TRBV12-5|-|TRBD1
TGTGCTAGTGGTTCTCAGCCCCGGACAGGGTCTCTGGAGGGAGCGGGAAACACCATATATTTT
CASGSQPRTGSLEGAGNTIYF
>TRBJ2-4|TRBV30|many|TRBD2
TGTGCCTGGAGTGTAGGGGCTAGCGGCAAAAACATTCAGTACTTC
CAWSVGASGKNIQYF
>TRBJ1-1|TRBV18|-|TRBD1
TGTGCCAGCTCACGGGACAGGGGTGGGGTCACTGAAGCTTTCTTT
CASSRDRGGVTEAFF
>TRBJ2-5|TRBV5-1|-|TRBD2
TGCGCCAGCAGCCCCGGGACTAGCGGGGAAATGCAGCAGTACTTC
CASSPGTSGEMQQYF
>TRBJ1-2|TRBV5-4|-|TRBD1
TGTGCCAGCACTCCGGGACAGGGTAACGGCTACACCTTC
CASTPGQGNGYTF
>TRBJ2-1|TRBV4-1|once|-
TGCGCCAGCAGCCAAGATATGGGGGCCAACTACAATGAGCAGTTCTTC
CASSQDMGANYNEQFF
>TRBJ1-1|TRBV30|few|-
TGTGCCTGGAGTCTCCAAGCGAACACTGAAGCTTTCTTT
CAWSLQANTEAFF
>TRBJ1-5|TRBV7-8|-|-
TGTGCCAGCAGCTTAGCGTCGCGGGAGGGTTATAGCAATCAGCCCCAGCATTTT
CASSLASREGYSNQPQHF
>TRBJ2-1|TRBV5-6|-|-
TGTGCCAGCAGCTTGGAATTCGCAGGGCCGAATGAGCAGTTCTTC
CASSLEFAGPNEQFF
>TRBJ2-7|TRBV28|-|TRBD1
TGTGCCAGCAGGGCCAGGGGGCTCAAGTTCGGCGAGCAGTACTTC
CASRARGLKFGEQYF
>TRBJ1-1|TRBV18|-|-
TGTGCCAGCTCACCAGGGAGGAGGAACACTGAAGCTTTCTTT
CASSPGRRNTEAFF
>TRBJ2-3|TRBV27|-|-
TGTGCCAGCAGTTTGACGGGGGAGGTCTCAGATACGCAGTATTTT
CASSLTGEVSDTQYF
>TRBJ1-3|TRBV7-6|-|-
TGTGCCAGCAGCTCTTACGGATTTGGAGCAGCCGCTGGAAACACCATATATTTT
CASSSYGFGAAAGNTIYF
>TRBJ2-5|TRBV28|-|TRBD2
TGTGCCAGCAGCCCGACTAGCGGGAGGTCCCTACAAGAGACCCAGTACTTC
CASSPTSGRSLQETQYF